The 30 T cell receptor delta chains below all came from one sample that was sequenced in a study of γδ T cells in repeated Plasmodium falciparum infection. Bulk repertoires came from Vgamma9/Vdelta2+ or Vdelta2-negative gammadelta T cells flow-sorted from PBMC. TCRdb re-processed the multiplex PCR reads using CATT. Of tens of thousands of delta-chain clones in the sample, roughly 0.9% were seen once. The sample comprised gamma-delta T cells from blood. These receptors all stem from a pool of human donors (malaria-infected and uninfected, not separated).

The sample holds many counts of this clone. This chain joins TRDV1 and TRDJ1; 10 bases fit TRDD3. The V gene end was trimmed by 1 base and the J gene end by 0 bases; junction bases not matched to a gene: 23. CDR3 size: 23 residues. Germline V gives CDR1 TSWWSYY, CDR2 QGS. The CDR3 DNA is TGTGCTCTTGGGGAACGACCGTTTTACCTTAGGAACTGGGGGATGATGTACACCGATAAACTCATCTTT. It translates to CALGERPFYLRNWGMMYTDKLIF.

To note about this clone: TCRdb has a much larger clone's protein, which differs at residue 14 from the translation of this DNA, likely because of a read error; what is shown is the protein translated from the DNA. The V call is TRAV38-2/DV8, the J call TRDJ1; 9 bases fit TRDD2. TCRdb carries no J gene annotation; the J gene was assigned here by matching the DNA with germline. The CDR3 is made up of 17 amino acids. V lost 3 bases to trimming and J lost 9 bases; unmatched junction nucleotides: 18. CDR1 is TSESDYY and CDR2 is QEAYKQQN in the germline V gene. CDR3 region: CAYRTPGLPTPLSELIF. Here the CDR3 DNA reads TGTGCTTATAGGACCCCAGGCCTTCCTACCCCTCTATCGGAACTCATCTTT.

Worth noting for this clone: This DNA translates differently at residue 11 from the TCRdb protein, which is that of a much larger clone; a read error is likely, and the protein shown is the DNA's own translation. This chain uses TRDV2 with TRDJ1; 12 bases agree with TRDD3. No J segment appears in TCRdb, so it was assigned here by matching the sequence to germline. The CDR3 length is 18 residues. Losses at the gene ends were 2 bases for V and 1 base for J; bases not matched to a gene: 10. Germline assignment: CDR1 GEAIGNYY and CDR2 EKD. The CDR3 DNA follows: TGTGCCTGTGACAGGGTACTGGGGGATACCCCCTCCACCGATAAACTCATCTTT. This sequence encodes CACDRVLGDTPSTDKLIF.

This clone came up a few times. A far larger clone differs by one base, so this is likely a read error. Other nucleotide sequences from this sample produce the same CDR3. The rearrangement uses TRDV1 and TRDJ3; 12 bases match TRDD3. The J gene was not available in TCRdb and was assigned here by matching the DNA to germline segments. Germline lookup yields CDR1 TSWWSYY and CDR2 QGS. The CDR3 consists of 24 residues. The CDR3 DNA follows: TGTGCTCTTGGGGAAAGGCCCTACCTTCCAACTGGGGGATACTTCTCCTGGGACACCCGGCAGATGTTTTTC. This encodes CALGERPYLPTGGYFSWDTRQMFF.

This clone was recorded a few times. The likely explanation is a read error, given a far larger clone one base away. The rearrangement uses TRDV1 and TRDJ1, with 12 bases lining up with TRDD3. Here the J gene was assigned by germline matching of the DNA, as TCRdb has none. Per the germline V gene, CDR1 is TSWWSYY and CDR2 is QGS. The CDR3 length is 19 residues. Written as DNA, the CDR3 is TGTGCCCTTGGGGAAGGTTCCTACTGGGGGATACACGGCGGGGATAAACTCATCTTT. The encoded protein is CALGEGSYWGIHGGDKLIF.

Comment on this clone: This DNA's translation differs at residue 14 from TCRdb's protein, which comes from a much larger clone; a read error is likely, and the protein shown is translated from the DNA. The rearrangement joins TRDV2 to TRDJ1, with D perhaps matching TRDD3 (5 bases). TCRdb gives no J gene; it was assigned here by matching the DNA to germline. CDR1 is GEAIGNYY and CDR2 is EKD in the germline V gene. Trimming left V 0 bases short and J 0 bases short, with 37 bases between. The CDR3 spans 24 residues. The CDR3 coding sequence is TGTGCCTGTGACACCTTGCTAACACCAACTGGAGGTGACGGGTTCGGCTTGTACACCGATAAACTCATCTTT. Residues: CACDTLLTPTGGDGFGLYTDKLIF.

At least ten counts were recorded for this clone. Since a much larger clone is just one base distant, this may be a read error. Within the sample, other DNA sequences also encode this same CDR3. V gene TRDV2 combines with J gene TRDJ1; D is undetermined. Germline loops: CDR1 GEAIGNYY, CDR2 EKD. The CDR3 is 15 amino acids. CDR3: CACAALDFKSDKLIF. DNA for the CDR3: TGTGCCTGTGCTGCCCTAGATTTTAAGTCCGATAAACTTATCTTT.

Remarks on this clone: The protein TCRdb lists belongs to a much larger clone and differs from this DNA's translation at residue 5, which points to a read error; the protein shown is made from the DNA. As DNA, the CDR3 is TGTGCTCTTGGGGGACTTCCCTGGGGGATAAATAGGATCGATAAACTCATCTTT. It codes for CALGGLPWGINRIDKLIF. The chain joins TRDV1 to TRDJ1; 10 nucleotides line up with TRDD3. TCRdb does not report a J gene; here it was assigned by matching the DNA to germline references. The CDR3 contains 18 residues. V shed 4 bases and J 4 bases; nucleotides not matched to a gene: 15. Germline CDR1 is TSWWSYY and CDR2 is QGS.

This clone occurred a few times. TCRdb's protein for this DNA is that of a much larger clone and differs from the translation at residue 15, likely a read error; the protein shown is the DNA translation. The V call is TRDV1, the J call TRDJ1, with D perhaps TRDD3 (6 bases). The CDR3 totals 17 residues. Per germline, CDR1 TSWWSYY and CDR2 QGS. Here the CDR3 reads CALGSIRGWGVTDKHIF. CDR3 DNA sequence: TGTGCTCTTGGGTCAATTCGAGGGTGGGGGGTCACCGATAAACACATCTTT.

As for this clone: A read error is the likely source, as a far larger clone sits one nucleotide away. Other DNA variants within this sample encode the same CDR3. The chain is built from TRDV1 and TRDJ1; 9 bases agree with TRDD2. The J gene is not listed in TCRdb, so it was assigned here from a DNA match to germline. This CDR3 is 21 amino acids long. In germline, CDR1 is TSWWSYY, CDR2 QGS. Trimming cost V 2 bases and J 1 base; bases outside gene matches: 20. CDR3 in DNA: TGTGCTCTTGGGGAATTGGCCTTCCTACCGCCGCGGCTGGGAATCACCGATAAACTCATCTTT. It translates to CALGELAFLPPRLGITDKLIF.

A remark on this clone: A read error is likely here: a far larger clone is one base away. The sample holds other DNA sequences that translate to the same CDR3. The chain links TRDV1 to TRDJ1, with D tentatively TRDD3 (9 bases). The J gene was not available in TCRdb and was assigned here by matching the DNA to germline segments. This CDR3 has 20 residues. Germline CDR1 and CDR2: TSWWSYY and QGS. The CDR3 here is CALGEPNDFLQPGGSLKLIF. CDR3 sequence (DNA): TGCGCTCTTGGGGAACCTAACGACTTCCTACAACCTGGGGGATCCCTTAAACTCATCTTT.

This clone appeared many times. TCRdb pairs this DNA with a much larger clone's protein that differs at residue 10, likely a read error; the protein shown was translated from the DNA. The rearrangement links TRDV2 to TRDJ1; 8 nucleotides align to TRDD3. Assignment of the J gene here rests on matching the DNA to germline, because TCRdb gives none. This CDR3 region has 15 residues. V dropped 2 bases and J dropped 3; count of bases not matched to a gene: 7. In germline, CDR1 is GEAIGNYY, CDR2 EKD. CDR3 sequence reads: CACDRVGDLADKLIF. In nucleotides, the CDR3 is TGTGCCTGTGACAGGGTGGGGGATTTAGCCGATAAACTCATCTTT.

This clone was detected a few times. Translating this DNA gives a protein that differs at residue 9 from the TCRdb one, which belongs to a much larger clone; a read error is likely, and the protein shown is this translation. The CDR3 DNA is TGTGCCTGTGACACCGTCCGACTGAGGGATACACGTCGGACCGATAAACTCATCTTT. It translates to CACDTVRLRDTRRTDKLIF. This rearrangement joins TRDV2 to TRDJ1; 7 nucleotides match TRDD3. The J gene, left out of TCRdb, was set here by checking the DNA against germline. V shed 0 bases, J shed 2 bases, and the junction held 17 bases outside the gene matches. Germline V gene data show CDR1 as GEAIGNYY and CDR2 as EKD. The CDR3 consists of 19 residues.

This clone has ten or more counts. The TCRdb record carries a much larger clone's protein, which differs from this DNA's translation at residue 3; a read error is the likely cause, and the protein listed here is the DNA translation. V gene TRDV2 combines with J gene TRDJ1, with no clear D. This CDR3 region has 20 residues. Per the germline V gene, CDR1 is GEAIGNYY and CDR2 is EKD. CDR3 nucleotides: TGTGCCCGTGACACCATCCTGGCCAGCCCCCAAAACTACTACGGCGATAAACTCATCTTT. It encodes CARDTILASPQNYYGDKLIF.

With regard to this clone: Given a far larger clone just one base away, this is likely a sequencing read error. Other nucleotide sequences in the sample specify the same CDR3. The V gene is TRDV2, but the J gene lacks a call; TRDD3, the table's D call, lacks a check against the DNA. The germline gives CDR1 GEAIGNYY, CDR2 EKD. The CDR3 is made up of 20 amino acids. The CDR3 loop reads CAFMTFPSVLGDTGTDKLIF. The CDR3 DNA sequence: TGTGCCTTCATGACCTTCCCCTCTGTACTGGGGGATACTGGAACCGATAAACTCATCTTC.

To note about this clone: The TCRdb record carries a much larger clone's protein, which differs from this DNA's translation at residue 4; a read error is the likely cause, and the protein listed here is the DNA translation. The chain employs TRDV1 and TRDJ2; 11 bases agree with TRDD3. The germline gives CDR1 TSWWSYY, CDR2 QGS. The CDR3 runs to 18 residues. With V trimmed by 7 bases and J by 2 bases, 12 bases remained unmatched. The CDR3: CALADVIGGYDLTAQLFF. In DNA form, the CDR3 reads TGTGCTCTTGCGGATGTCATTGGGGGATACGACTTGACAGCACAACTCTTCTTT.

This clone was detected a few times. TCRdb shows a much larger clone's protein in place of this DNA's translation, and the two differ at residue 8, likely through a read error; the protein shown is translated from the DNA. This chain links TRDV1 with TRDJ1; D is ambiguous. No J gene was available from TCRdb, and it was assigned here by a germline match of the DNA. This CDR3 contains 11 residues. Germline V gene data show CDR1 as TSWWSYY and CDR2 as QGS. CDR3 in amino acids: CALSYTDELIF. Here the CDR3 DNA reads TGTGCTCTTTCGTACACCGATGAACTCATCTTT.

This clone appeared a few times. TCRdb's entry gives the protein of a much larger clone, which mismatches this DNA's translation at residue 11, likely from a read error; the protein reported here is translated from the DNA. The rearrangement links TRDV2 to TRDJ1; TRDD3 aligns across 7 bases. Since TCRdb gives no J gene, matching the DNA to germline was used here to assign it. Germline assignment: CDR1 GEAIGNYY and CDR2 EKD. The CDR3 totals 21 residues. V was pared by 0 bases and J by 0 bases, with 21 bases of the junction left unmatched. This CDR3 reads CACDTLKSGDAGLIHTDKLIF. The DNA for the CDR3 is TGTGCCTGTGACACCTTAAAATCGGGGGATGCTGGCCTCATACACACCGATAAACTCATCTTT.

This clone has just a few counts. The TCRdb record carries a much larger clone's protein, which differs from this DNA's translation at residue 5; a read error is the likely cause, and the protein listed here is the DNA translation. The chain has TRDV1 and TRDJ1; TRDD3 matches 7 bases. The J gene was not available in TCRdb and was assigned here by matching the DNA to germline segments. CDR3 size: 22 residues. Germline CDR1 is TSWWSYY and CDR2 is QGS. V trimming: 5 bases; J trimming: 0 bases; junction bases outside the gene matches: 27. This CDR3 is CALGNVRVSTRWGLTYTDKLIF. Written as DNA, the CDR3 is TGTGCTCTTGGGAATGTAAGAGTCTCAACCCGCTGGGGGCTTACGTACACCGATAAACTCATCTTT.

Concerning this clone: This likely stems from a read error, as it lies one base from a far larger clone. The sample contains more than one DNA sequence encoding this CDR3. The V and J genes are TRDV1 and TRDJ3; 12 bases fit TRDD3. The J gene is not listed in TCRdb, so it was assigned here from a DNA match to germline. Germline-derived CDR1 and CDR2 are TSWWSYY and QGS. The length of the CDR3 is 26 residues. This chain's CDR3 is CALGEWHTPYWGIPGLGIWDTRQMFF. CDR3 DNA: TGTGCCCTTGGGGAATGGCATACCCCATACTGGGGGATACCCGGTTTGGGGATCTGGGACACCCGACAGATGTTTTTC.

This clone was detected a few times. TCRdb's protein for this DNA is that of a much larger clone and differs from the translation at residue 10, likely a read error; the protein shown is the DNA translation. The chain links TRDV1 to TRDJ4; tentatively, D is TRDD3 (6 bases). TCRdb supplies no J gene; here it was assigned by aligning the nucleotide sequence to germline. The germline gives CDR1 TSWWSYY, CDR2 QGS. This CDR3 has 22 residues. V dropped 2 bases and J dropped 3 bases, with 37 bases sitting between them. The DNA for the CDR3 is TGTGCTCTTGGGGAAGCTGCCCCTGGGGCTTCCACGGCGAAAAACCCTCTAGGACCCCTGATCTTT. Protein sequence: CALGEAAPGASTAKNPLGPLIF.

The table lists this clone with a few counts. TCRdb shows a much larger clone's protein in place of this DNA's translation, and the two differ at residue 2, likely through a read error; the protein shown is translated from the DNA. J is TRDJ1 and V is TRDV2; D unclear. Per the germline V gene, CDR1 is GEAIGNYY and CDR2 is EKD. The CDR3 is 15 residues long. CDR3 loop: CSCDTVGALTDKLIF. The DNA for the CDR3 is TGTTCCTGTGACACCGTCGGAGCGCTCACCGATAAACTCATCTTT.

In this sample, this clone turned up many times. TCRdb assigns this DNA the protein of a much larger clone, which departs from its translation at residue 15; this likely reflects a read error, and the protein shown comes from translating the DNA. This chain links TRDV2 with TRDJ1, with TRDD3 identical over 12 bases. CDR3 length equals 17 residues. CDR1 and CDR2 from the germline V gene are GEAIGNYY and EKD. The CDR3 DNA reads TGTGCCTGTGACACACTGGATACTGGGGGATACACCGATAAACCCATCTTT. It is translated as CACDTLDTGGYTDKPIF.

This clone was found a few times. TCRdb assigns this DNA the protein of a much larger clone, which departs from its translation at residue 4; this likely reflects a read error, and the protein shown comes from translating the DNA. J is TRDJ1 and V is TRDV1, with 13 positions matching TRDD3. TCRdb offers no J gene call, so here the DNA was matched to germline to obtain one. V shed 8 bases, J shed 1 base, and the junction held 16 bases outside the gene matches. The germline gives CDR1 TSWWSYY, CDR2 QGS. The CDR3 is 19 amino acids. This CDR3 is CALPTPPNWGIRGTDKLIF. Here the CDR3 DNA reads TGTGCTCTTCCCACCCCTCCAAACTGGGGGATACGGGGCACCGATAAACTCATCTTT.

This clone was seen a few times. The protein held in TCRdb is that of a much larger clone and does not match this DNA's translation at residue 3, likely because of a read error; the protein shown is translated from the DNA. V and J are TRDV2 and TRDJ3; 12 nucleotides align to TRDD3. TCRdb supplies no J gene; here it was assigned by aligning the nucleotide sequence to germline. The CDR3 is 20 amino acids. Per germline, CDR1 GEAIGNYY and CDR2 EKD. CDR3 in amino acids: CARDRVILGDTLRATRQMFF. CDR3 DNA: TGTGCCCGTGACCGGGTCATACTGGGGGATACTTTAAGGGCGACCCGACAGATGTTTTTC.

This clone was detected many times. This likely came from a read error, as a far larger clone is one base away. Other DNA sequences in the sample encode the same CDR3. The V and J genes are TRDV1 and TRDJ1, with TRDD3 matching over 7 bases. The CDR3 extends over 14 amino acids. V dropped 4 bases and J dropped 2; count of bases not matched to a gene: 4. The germline V gene encodes CDR1 TSWWSYY and CDR2 QGS. The CDR3 nucleotides read TGTGCTCTTGGGGGACTCTGGGGGACCGATAAACTCATCTTT. As protein: CALGGLWGTDKLIF.

In its sample, this clone was seen a few times. TCRdb shows a much larger clone's protein in place of this DNA's translation, and the two differ at residue 16, likely through a read error; the protein shown is translated from the DNA. The chain couples TRDV2 to TRDJ1, with 10 bases identical to TRDD3. No J segment appears in TCRdb, so it was assigned here by matching the sequence to germline. Germline lookup yields CDR1 GEAIGNYY and CDR2 EKD. The CDR3 covers 19 residues. In nucleotides, the CDR3 is TGTGCCTGTGACACCTTGGGCCATACTGGGGGATGGTACACCGATGAACTCATCTTT. Protein product: CACDTLGHTGGWYTDELIF.

A note on this clone: This likely traces to a read error, being one base from a far larger clone. The same CDR3 is also encoded by other DNA sequences in this sample. The rearrangement uses TRDV2 and TRDJ3; TRDD3 matches at 10 bases. TCRdb carries no J gene annotation; the J gene was assigned here by matching the DNA with germline. The CDR3 contains 19 residues. V lost 3 bases, J lost 2 bases, and 9 bases stayed unmatched. Germline CDR1 is GEAIGNYY and CDR2 is EKD. CDR3 residues: CACDPGGYQGAWDTRQMFF. Here the CDR3 DNA reads TGTGCCTGTGACCCTGGGGGATATCAGGGCGCCTGGGACACCCGACAGATGTTTTTC.

Details on this clone: A far larger clone is off by one base, so a read error is likely. Other DNA sequences in the sample encode the same CDR3. V usage is TRDV1 and J usage is TRDJ1; TRDD3 is a possible D gene (5 bases). No J segment appears in TCRdb, so it was assigned here by matching the sequence to germline. This CDR3 is 17 amino acids long. The germline CDR1 and CDR2 sequences are TSWWSYY and QGS. Trimming took 7 bases from V and 7 from J, leaving 28 bases between them. The CDR3 nucleotides are TGTGCTCTTGTTCCCAGCCTGGGAGATGAGGAGCTCTCTAAACTCATCTTT. Protein sequence: CALVPSLGDEELSKLIF.

This clone was seen a handful of times. TCRdb's entry gives the protein of a much larger clone, which mismatches this DNA's translation at residue 7, likely from a read error; the protein reported here is translated from the DNA. The rearrangement uses TRDV2 and TRDJ2; D is perhaps TRDD3 (5 bases). TCRdb lists no J gene, so it was determined here by aligning the DNA to germline. The CDR3 length is 16 residues. With 3 bases removed from V and 8 bases from J, the gap between germline ends came to 21 bases. CDR1 GEAIGNYY and CDR2 EKD come from the germline V gene. CDR3 sequence: CACDDITWDQGAQLFF. The CDR3 DNA sequence: TGTGCCTGTGACGATATCACCTGGGATCAGGGGGCACAACTCTTCTTT.